This section outlines one TCR beta chain sequence together with its context. Its specificity is unknown. This sample is drawn from a study of T cell responses to AZD1222 COVID-19 vaccine. Study-level results: Spike as a whole was targeted by vaccine-associated CD4 TCRs, dominant at 160-218 and 743-854. White British donors predominated, females outnumbered males, and clonal diversity was possibly underestimated.

The table came from immunoSEQ multiplex PCR; TCRdb's copy has only in-frame clones and leaves some out. The sample yields some 130,000 clones, approximately 95% seen once. Germline values: CDR1 GTSNPN, CDR2 SVGIG (reference sequence). The CDR3 is made up of 13 amino acids. V lost 5 bases to trimming and J lost 0 bases, with 8 bases between them. The analysis combined second doses at about 4 or about 12 weeks. This sequence was found in an adult who received the AZD1222 COVID-19 vaccine. The chain recombines TRBV30 with TRBJ1-3; D gene ambiguous. Source: peripheral blood, taken 28 days after the second AZD1222 dose. This CDR3 is CAWAVFSGNTIYF. The CDR3 DNA is TGTGCCTGGGCCGTCTTCTCTGGAAACACCATATATTTT.